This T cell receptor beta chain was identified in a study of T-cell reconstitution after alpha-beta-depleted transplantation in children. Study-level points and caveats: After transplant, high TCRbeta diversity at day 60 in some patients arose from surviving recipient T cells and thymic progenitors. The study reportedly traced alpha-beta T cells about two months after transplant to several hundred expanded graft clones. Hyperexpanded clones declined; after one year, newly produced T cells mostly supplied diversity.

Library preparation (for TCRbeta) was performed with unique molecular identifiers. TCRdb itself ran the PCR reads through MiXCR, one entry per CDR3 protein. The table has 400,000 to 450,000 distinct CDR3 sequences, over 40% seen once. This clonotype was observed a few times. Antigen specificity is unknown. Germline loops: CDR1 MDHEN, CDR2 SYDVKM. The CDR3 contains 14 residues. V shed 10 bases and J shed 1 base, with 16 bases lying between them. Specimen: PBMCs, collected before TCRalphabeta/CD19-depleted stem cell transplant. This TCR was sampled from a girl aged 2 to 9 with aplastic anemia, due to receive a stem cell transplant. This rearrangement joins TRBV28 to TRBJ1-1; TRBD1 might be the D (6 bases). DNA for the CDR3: TGTGCCACGAAAGGGGGGGAGGGGAACACTGAAGCTTTCTTT. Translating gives CATKGGEGNTEAFF. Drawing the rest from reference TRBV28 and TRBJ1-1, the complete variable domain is DVKVTQSSRYLVKRTGEKVFLECVQDMDHENMFWYRQDPGLGLRLIYFSYDVKMKEKGDIPEGYSVSREKKERFSLILESASTNQTSMYLCATKGGEGNTEAFFGQGTRLTVV.